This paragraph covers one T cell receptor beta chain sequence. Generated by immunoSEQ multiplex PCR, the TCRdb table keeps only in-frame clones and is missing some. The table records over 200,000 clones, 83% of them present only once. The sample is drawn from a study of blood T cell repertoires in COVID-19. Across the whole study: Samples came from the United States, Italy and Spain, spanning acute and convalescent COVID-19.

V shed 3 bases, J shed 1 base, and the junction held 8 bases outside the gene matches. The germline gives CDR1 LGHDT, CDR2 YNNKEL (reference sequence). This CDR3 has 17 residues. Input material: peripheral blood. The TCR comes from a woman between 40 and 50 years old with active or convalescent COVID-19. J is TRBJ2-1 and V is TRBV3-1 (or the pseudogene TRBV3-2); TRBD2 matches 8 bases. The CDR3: CASSQSFAGGSYNEQFF. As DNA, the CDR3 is TGTGCCAGCAGCCAGTCCTTCGCGGGGGGTTCCTACAATGAGCAGTTCTTC.